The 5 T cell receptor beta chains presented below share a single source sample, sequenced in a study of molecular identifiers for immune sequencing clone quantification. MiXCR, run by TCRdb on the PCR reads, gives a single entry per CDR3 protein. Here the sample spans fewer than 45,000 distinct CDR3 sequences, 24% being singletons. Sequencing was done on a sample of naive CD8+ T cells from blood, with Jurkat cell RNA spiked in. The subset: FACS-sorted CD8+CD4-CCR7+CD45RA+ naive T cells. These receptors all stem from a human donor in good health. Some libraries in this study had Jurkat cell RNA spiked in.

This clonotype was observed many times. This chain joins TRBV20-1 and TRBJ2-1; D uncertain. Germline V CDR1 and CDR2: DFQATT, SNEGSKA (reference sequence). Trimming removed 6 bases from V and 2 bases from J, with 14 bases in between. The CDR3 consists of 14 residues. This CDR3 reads CSAGPLIAYNEQFF. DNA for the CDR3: TGCAGTGCCGGCCCCCTCATCGCCTACAATGAGCAGTTCTTC.

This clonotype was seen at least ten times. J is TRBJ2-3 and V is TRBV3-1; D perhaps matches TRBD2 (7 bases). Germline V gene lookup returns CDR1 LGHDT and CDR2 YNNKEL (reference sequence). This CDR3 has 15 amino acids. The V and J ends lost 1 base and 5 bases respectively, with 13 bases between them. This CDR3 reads CASSQGGGPEDTQYF. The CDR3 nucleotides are TGTGCCAGCAGCCAAGGGGGGGGGCCTGAAGATACGCAGTATTTT.

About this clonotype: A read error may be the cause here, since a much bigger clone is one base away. In nucleotides, the CDR3 is TGCAGTGCCCTCCCGGGACAGGGTCCGTCACATACGCAGTATTTT. Its translation is CSALPGQGPSHTQYF. This rearrangement joins TRBV20-1 to TRBJ2-3; 9 bases are shared with TRBD1. Germline V gives CDR1 DFQATT, CDR2 SNEGSKA (reference sequence). V lost 6 bases to trimming and J lost 7 bases; unmatched junction nucleotides: 14. The CDR3 totals 15 residues.

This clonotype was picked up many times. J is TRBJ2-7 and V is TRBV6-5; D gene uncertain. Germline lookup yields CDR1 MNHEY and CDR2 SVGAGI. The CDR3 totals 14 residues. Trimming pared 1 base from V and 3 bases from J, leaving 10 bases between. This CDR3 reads CASSYFGDSYEQYF. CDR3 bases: TGTGCCAGCAGTTACTTTGGCGATAGCTACGAGCAGTACTTC.

The CDR3, as DNA: TGCAGCGTGGTGGGCCAGAACACCGGGGAGCTGTTTTTT. This translates into CSVVGQNTGELFF. V usage is TRBV29-1 and J usage is TRBJ2-2; D unclear. The ends were cut back, 6 bases at V and 1 base at J, with 9 bases in the middle. This CDR3 region has 13 residues. CDR1 is SQVTM and CDR2 is ANQGSEA in the germline V gene.